Shown below are 13 T cell receptor beta chains from a single sample sequenced in a study of cytomegalovirus exposure and HLA in healthy donors. Use of 60 Vbeta and 13 Jbeta primers characterized the PCR. Using immunoSEQ multiplex PCR, the repertoire was profiled, and TCRdb retains in-frame clones only, with some absent. In the table there are 90,000 to 150,000 clones, roughly 80% of which are singletons. The sequencing input was PBMCs. The source of these receptors is a man aged 45 to 65 in good health and CMV-seropositive.

This chain uses TRBV5-4 with TRBJ1-6; tentative D call: TRBD1 (5 bases). Trimming stripped 0 bases from V and 7 bases from J, with 8 bases between. The germline CDR1 and CDR2 sequences are SGHNT and YYREEE (reference sequence). The CDR3 length is 14 residues. The CDR3 sequence is CASSLEGNNSPLHF. For the CDR3, the DNA is TGTGCCAGCAGCTTGGAGGGGAACAATTCACCCCTCCACTTT.

The chain is built from TRBV5-1 and TRBJ1-1; possibly TRBD1 for D (5 bases). Trimming shortened V by 1 base and J by 6 bases, and 16 bases separated the two germline ends. The CDR3 sequence is 15 residues long. Germline values: CDR1 SGHRS, CDR2 YFSETQ. The CDR3 reads CASSLYPAGLAEAFF. The CDR3 nucleotides are TGCGCCAGCAGCTTGTACCCCGCAGGGTTGGCTGAAGCTTTCTTT.

The chain recombines TRBV29-1 with TRBJ2-1, with 7 bases lining up with TRBD2. Trimming cost V 4 bases and J 2 bases; bases outside gene matches: 5. This CDR3 contains 14 residues. Per the germline V gene, CDR1 is SQVTM and CDR2 is ANQGSEA. The CDR3 here is CSVGLAVTYNEQFF. The CDR3 nucleotides read TGCAGCGTTGGCCTAGCGGTGACCTACAATGAGCAGTTCTTC.

V usage is TRBV7-9 and J usage is TRBJ2-3; TRBD1 might be the D (7 bases). Trimming stripped 5 bases from V and 4 bases from J, with 16 bases between. CDR1 is SEHNR, CDR2 FQNEAQ, per germline (reference sequence). The CDR3 is 15 residues long. CDR3 amino acids: CASSPGQEGADTQYF. The CDR3 bases are TGTGCCAGCAGCCCCGGACAGGAGGGCGCAGATACGCAGTATTTT.

The V and J genes are TRBV30 and TRBJ2-7; perhaps TRBD1 as D (5 bases). The CDR3 covers 14 residues. The germline V and J ends were trimmed by 4 bases and 5 bases, with 18 bases remaining between them. CDR1 and CDR2 (germline): GTSNPN, SVGIG (reference sequence). CDR3 coding DNA: TGTGCCTGGACCCCACGAGCAGGGTCGAACGAGCAGTACTTC. Translation gives CAWTPRAGSNEQYF.

The chain couples TRBV19 to TRBJ1-5; 9 nucleotides align to TRBD1. The V gene end was trimmed by 6 bases and the J gene end by 7 bases; junction bases not matched to a gene: 13. The CDR3 spans 16 residues. Germline V CDR1 and CDR2: LNHDA, SQIVND (reference sequence). CDR3 sequence (DNA): TGTGCCAGTAGGCTTTCACAGGGGGCTCTGGGACAGCCCCAGCATTTT. It encodes CASRLSQGALGQPQHF.

This clone was observed a few times. The chain uses TRBV4-2 and TRBJ2-1, with TRBD2 as a possible D gene (7 bases). V was trimmed by 0 bases and J by 2 bases, leaving 11 bases between them. The CDR3 extends over 16 amino acids. Germline V gene lookup returns CDR1 LGHNA and CDR2 YNFKEQ. In DNA, the CDR3 is TGTGCCAGCAGCCAAGAGGGAGGGGGAGCCTACAATGAGCAGTTCTTC. Protein: CASSQEGGGAYNEQFF.

The rearrangement uses TRBV10-3 and TRBJ1-1, with 7 positions matching TRBD1. The germline V gene has CDR1 ENHRY and CDR2 SYGVKD. The ends lost 3 bases at V and 3 bases at J; junction bases unmatched: 7. CDR3 length: 15 residues. The CDR3 spells CAISDRTGTYTEAFF. The CDR3 coding sequence is TGTGCCATCAGTGATAGGACAGGAACTTACACTGAAGCTTTCTTT.

The chain combines TRBV5-4 with TRBJ1-1, with a possible D match to TRBD1 (6 bases). Germline V gene data show CDR1 as SGHNT and CDR2 as YYREEE (reference sequence). V was clipped by 2 bases and J by 1 base, with 9 bases between them. CDR3 size: 14 residues. DNA of the CDR3: TGTGCCAGCAGCTTACAGGGAAAGAACACTGAAGCTTTCTTT. This sequence encodes CASSLQGKNTEAFF.

The chain links TRBV19 to TRBJ1-2; 7 bases align to TRBD1. CDR1 LNHDA and CDR2 SQIVND come from the germline V gene (reference sequence). The V gene end was trimmed by 1 base and the J gene end by 2 bases; junction bases not matched to a gene: 7. This CDR3 region has 16 residues. As DNA, the CDR3 is TGTGCCAGTAGTATAGCGGGAGGGGGCCCAAACTATGGCTACACCTTC. It specifies CASSIAGGGPNYGYTF.

The chain links TRBV7-9 to TRBJ2-7; TRBD2 matches 8 bases. The CDR3 has 14 residues. Germline CDR1 and CDR2: SEHNR and FQNEAQ (reference sequence). J lost 4 bases, V lost 3 bases, and 5 bases had no gene match. DNA of the CDR3: TGTGCCAGCAGCTTTGGAGCGGGAGCATACGAGCAGTACTTC. Its translation is CASSFGAGAYEQYF.

This chain connects TRBV15 to TRBJ2-7; 9 bases line up with TRBD1. The germline CDR1 and CDR2 sequences are LNHNV and YYDKDF (reference sequence). The J segment lost 3 bases and the V segment lost 5 bases, leaving 8 bases of the junction unmatched. The CDR3 contains 15 residues. CDR3 in DNA: TGTGCCACCAGCCACGGGACAGGGTCCAACTACGAGCAGTACTTC. This encodes CATSHGTGSNYEQYF.

The chain couples TRBV13 to TRBJ2-7; 16 bases are a match to TRBD2. The CDR3 has 18 amino acids. V lost 4 bases to trimming and J lost 0 bases; unmatched junction nucleotides: 6. The germline CDR1 and CDR2 sequences are PRHDT and FYEKMQ (reference sequence). In nucleotides, the CDR3 is TGTGCCAGCAGCTCCGGGACTAGCGGGAGGGCTAGCTCCTACGAGCAGTACTTC. It encodes CASSSGTSGRASSYEQYF.